This T cell receptor (beta chain) was sequenced in a study of blood T cells in healthy people across ages. Broader study findings: When set beside aged donors, long-lived donors presented more naive CD4+ cells and higher diversity.

Trimming cost V 1 base and J 4 bases, with 7 bases left between them. The CDR3 is 13 amino acids. A note on this clonotype: The antigen remains unidentified.

With a J-beta primer mix and a sample-barcoded 5' primer, a second PCR ran about 7 to 11 cycles. A template-switch adaptor with 12 random nucleotides tagged each cDNA molecule. Each CDR3 protein is one row after TCRdb ran MiXCR on the 5' RACE reads. The data contain 1.5 million or so distinct CDR3 sequences, roughly 40% of them seen just once; the ten biggest clones take up 7.9%. Every donor contributed roughly 10 milliliters of peripheral blood by blood draw. Sequencing used blood. This sequence was found in a woman aged 18 to 35 in good health. The chain is built from TRBV12-3 or TRBV12-4 and TRBJ1-2; D gene uncertain. This CDR3 reads CASSLVVGYGYTF. For the CDR3, the DNA is TGTGCCAGCAGTTTAGTAGTAGGCTATGGCTACACCTTC.